This is a list of T cell receptor beta chains from one sample in a study of T cell responses to AZD1222 COVID-19 vaccine. Assay: immunoSEQ multiplex PCR; the TCRdb copy retains only in-frame clones and omits some. The sample lists 100,000 to 150,000 clones, over 85% occurring once. The sample in question was peripheral blood, obtained 28 days after the second AZD1222 dose. The receptors originated from an adult who received the AZD1222 COVID-19 vaccine. The CDR3 runs from the conserved cysteine through the conserved F or W. The D gene is left open where the match is weak. Not every row has a clone size; where given, it reads once, few, many or a size class.

clone_size: NA
j_call: TRBJ1-1
d_call: NA
v_call: TRBV5-6
cdr3_aa: CASSYTDEAFF
cdr3_nt: TGTGCCAGCAGCTACACGGATGAAGCTTTCTTT

clone_size: NA
j_call: TRBJ2-7
d_call: TRBD2
v_call: TRBV5-1
cdr3_aa: CASSLASSGASYEQYF
cdr3_nt: TGCGCCAGCAGCTTGGCGTCTAGCGGGGCTTCCTACGAGCAGTACTTC

clone_size: NA
j_call: TRBJ1-1
d_call: NA
v_call: TRBV30
cdr3_aa: CAWSVRAGAREAFF
cdr3_nt: TGTGCCTGGAGTGTACGGGCGGGAGCCCGTGAAGCTTTCTTT

clone_size: NA
j_call: TRBJ1-2
d_call: NA
v_call: TRBV10-3
cdr3_aa: CAISAGDTPNYGYTF
cdr3_nt: TGTGCCATCAGCGCGGGAGACACGCCTAACTATGGCTACACCTTC

clone_size: NA
j_call: TRBJ1-2
d_call: TRBD1
v_call: TRBV2
cdr3_aa: CASRTTGVGGYTF
cdr3_nt: TGTGCCAGCAGAACTACAGGGGTGGGGGGCTACACCTTC

clone_size: NA
j_call: TRBJ2-7
d_call: NA
v_call: TRBV15
cdr3_aa: CATSRDAGEQYF
cdr3_nt: TGTGCCACCAGCAGAGATGCGGGGGAGCAGTACTTC

clone_size: NA
j_call: TRBJ1-3
d_call: NA
v_call: TRBV6-5
cdr3_aa: CASSLGRSGNTIYF
cdr3_nt: TGTGCCAGCAGCCTCGGACGTTCTGGAAACACCATATATTTT

clone_size: NA
j_call: TRBJ1-1
d_call: NA
v_call: TRBV12-3/TRBV12-4
cdr3_aa: CASSLTENGEAFF
cdr3_nt: TGTGCCAGCAGTTTAACGGAGAACGGTGAAGCTTTCTTT

clone_size: NA
j_call: TRBJ2-5
d_call: TRBD2
v_call: TRBV28
cdr3_aa: CASSLGLARQETQYF
cdr3_nt: TGTGCCAGCAGCCTCGGACTAGCGCGCCAAGAGACCCAGTACTTC

clone_size: NA
j_call: TRBJ1-2
d_call: TRBD1
v_call: TRBV6-5
cdr3_aa: CASSTGTGSYGYTF
cdr3_nt: TGTGCCAGCAGTACCGGGACAGGAAGCTATGGCTACACCTTC

clone_size: NA
j_call: TRBJ2-7
d_call: TRBD2
v_call: TRBV7-9
cdr3_aa: CASSPGGLAGVSEQYF
cdr3_nt: TGTGCCAGCAGCCCAGGAGGACTAGCGGGAGTTTCCGAGCAGTACTTC

clone_size: NA
j_call: TRBJ1-4
d_call: NA
v_call: TRBV30
cdr3_aa: CAWSVGMDSTNEKLFF
cdr3_nt: TGTGCCTGGAGTGTCGGTATGGACTCAACTAATGAAAAACTGTTTTTT

clone_size: NA
j_call: TRBJ1-5
d_call: NA
v_call: TRBV27
cdr3_aa: CASRGRGDYSNQPQHF
cdr3_nt: TGTGCCAGCAGGGGACGGGGTGATTATAGCAATCAGCCCCAGCATTTT

clone_size: NA
j_call: TRBJ2-7
d_call: TRBD1
v_call: TRBV3-1/TRBV3-2
cdr3_aa: CASSLTGETYEQYF
cdr3_nt: TGTGCCAGCAGCCTCACAGGGGAGACCTACGAGCAGTACTTC

clone_size: NA
j_call: TRBJ1-2
d_call: TRBD1
v_call: TRBV3-1/TRBV3-2
cdr3_aa: CASEPRDRHGGYTF
cdr3_nt: TGTGCCAGCGAACCCCGGGACAGGCATGGCGGCTACACCTTC

clone_size: once
j_call: TRBJ2-7
d_call: NA
v_call: TRBV6-2/TRBV6-3
cdr3_aa: CASSSRGDRFRYEQYF
cdr3_nt: TGTGCCAGCAGTTCGAGGGGGGACAGATTCCGATACGAGCAGTACTTC

clone_size: NA
j_call: TRBJ2-3
d_call: NA
v_call: TRBV12-3/TRBV12-4
cdr3_aa: CASGTTTDTQYF
cdr3_nt: TGTGCCAGCGGGACGACCACAGATACGCAGTATTTT

clone_size: NA
j_call: TRBJ1-2
d_call: NA
v_call: TRBV4-3
cdr3_aa: CASSRNPGVRGYTF
cdr3_nt: TGCGCCAGCAGCCGAAACCCCGGGGTGAGGGGCTACACCTTC

clone_size: NA
j_call: TRBJ1-6
d_call: NA
v_call: TRBV7-9
cdr3_aa: CASSSRGYNSPLHF
cdr3_nt: TGTGCCAGCAGCTCAAGGGGTTATAATTCACCCCTCCACTTT

clone_size: NA
j_call: TRBJ1-1
d_call: NA
v_call: TRBV30
cdr3_aa: CAWSVGGNTEAFF
cdr3_nt: TGTGCCTGGAGTGTAGGGGGTAACACTGAAGCTTTCTTT

clone_size: NA
j_call: TRBJ1-1
d_call: NA
v_call: TRBV6-5
cdr3_aa: CASSYGGYVAEAFF
cdr3_nt: TGTGCCAGCAGTTACGGCGGCTATGTGGCTGAAGCTTTCTTT

clone_size: NA
j_call: TRBJ2-3
d_call: TRBD2
v_call: TRBV9
cdr3_aa: CASSGLAGSSSTDTQYF
cdr3_nt: TGTGCCAGCAGTGGGCTAGCGGGGTCCTCTAGCACAGATACGCAGTATTTT

clone_size: NA
j_call: TRBJ1-6
d_call: TRBD1
v_call: TRBV18
cdr3_aa: CASSSDRVELGSPLHF
cdr3_nt: TGTGCCAGCTCATCTGACAGGGTTGAGCTGGGTTCACCCCTCCACTTT

clone_size: once
j_call: TRBJ1-6
d_call: NA
v_call: TRBV3-1/TRBV3-2
cdr3_aa: CASSSQMTGAPLHF
cdr3_nt: TGTGCCAGCAGTTCCCAAATGACAGGAGCGCCCCTCCACTTT

clone_size: once
j_call: TRBJ2-7
d_call: NA
v_call: TRBV27
cdr3_aa: CASSFQGRGYEQYF
cdr3_nt: TGTGCCAGCAGTTTCCAGGGCAGGGGCTACGAGCAGTACTTC

clone_size: NA
j_call: TRBJ1-2
d_call: NA
v_call: TRBV6-2/TRBV6-3
cdr3_aa: CASSYSSGLGGYTF
cdr3_nt: TGTGCCAGCAGTTACTCCTCAGGGTTGGGTGGCTACACCTTC

clone_size: NA
j_call: TRBJ1-6
d_call: TRBD1
v_call: TRBV7-3
cdr3_aa: CASSLWGQGNSPLHF
cdr3_nt: TGTGCCAGCAGCTTATGGGGACAGGGAAATTCACCCCTCCACTTT

clone_size: NA
j_call: TRBJ2-2
d_call: NA
v_call: TRBV5-1
cdr3_aa: CASSLIGPGMGTGELFF
cdr3_nt: TGCGCCAGCAGCTTGATCGGTCCAGGGATGGGGACCGGGGAGCTGTTTTTT

clone_size: NA
j_call: TRBJ2-5
d_call: TRBD2
v_call: TRBV7-6
cdr3_aa: CASSLGLAEQETQYF
cdr3_nt: TGTGCCAGCAGCTTAGGACTAGCGGAACAAGAGACCCAGTACTTC

clone_size: NA
j_call: TRBJ2-7
d_call: NA
v_call: TRBV9
cdr3_aa: CASSVGQYYEQYF
cdr3_nt: TGTGCCAGCAGCGTAGGGCAGTACTACGAGCAGTACTTC

clone_size: NA
j_call: TRBJ1-5
d_call: TRBD1
v_call: TRBV6-2/TRBV6-3
cdr3_aa: CASSYPGGDNQPQHF
cdr3_nt: TGTGCCAGCAGTTACCCAGGGGGGGACAATCAGCCCCAGCATTTT

clone_size: NA
j_call: TRBJ2-2
d_call: NA
v_call: TRBV20-1
cdr3_aa: CSARDLGELFF
cdr3_nt: TGCAGTGCTAGGGACTTGGGGGAGCTGTTTTTT

clone_size: NA
j_call: TRBJ1-5
d_call: NA
v_call: TRBV6-1
cdr3_aa: CASSEEDLSNQPQHF
cdr3_nt: TGTGCCAGCAGTGAAGAGGACCTTAGCAATCAGCCCCAGCATTTT

clone_size: few
j_call: TRBJ1-2
d_call: NA
v_call: TRBV5-1
cdr3_aa: CASSLTQGTGYTF
cdr3_nt: TGCGCCAGCAGCTTGACGCAGGGGACGGGCTACACCTTC

clone_size: NA
j_call: TRBJ2-2
d_call: NA
v_call: TRBV5-8
cdr3_aa: CASSFELAPTGELFF
cdr3_nt: TGTGCCAGCAGCTTCGAACTAGCCCCTACCGGGGAGCTGTTTTTT

clone_size: few
j_call: TRBJ1-1
d_call: NA
v_call: TRBV11-2
cdr3_aa: CASSLEGQAFF
cdr3_nt: TGTGCCAGCAGCTTAGAGGGACAAGCTTTCTTT

clone_size: NA
j_call: TRBJ2-5
d_call: NA
v_call: TRBV5-4
cdr3_aa: CASSLEGETQYF
cdr3_nt: TGTGCCAGCAGCTTGGAGGGGGAGACCCAGTACTTC

clone_size: NA
j_call: TRBJ1-2
d_call: NA
v_call: TRBV5-5
cdr3_aa: CASSFSGTSYGYTF
cdr3_nt: TGTGCCAGCAGCTTTTCGGGAACGAGTTATGGCTACACCTTC

clone_size: once
j_call: TRBJ1-2
d_call: NA
v_call: TRBV6-5
cdr3_aa: CASSYSSHYGYTF
cdr3_nt: TGTGCCAGCAGTTACTCGTCTCACTATGGCTACACCTTC

clone_size: NA
j_call: TRBJ1-4
d_call: NA
v_call: TRBV3-1/TRBV3-2
cdr3_aa: CASSHRGFNEKLFF
cdr3_nt: TGTGCCAGCAGCCACCGGGGCTTTAATGAAAAACTGTTTTTT

clone_size: NA
j_call: TRBJ1-6
d_call: NA
v_call: TRBV6-2/TRBV6-3
cdr3_aa: CASSLRTGNNSPLHF
cdr3_nt: TGTGCCAGCAGTCTCCGGACGGGGAATAATTCACCCCTCCACTTT

clone_size: NA
j_call: TRBJ2-3
d_call: TRBD1
v_call: TRBV24-1
cdr3_aa: CATSDLGQGLTSTDTQYF
cdr3_nt: TGTGCCACCAGTGATTTAGGACAGGGGCTAACTAGCACAGATACGCAGTATTTT

clone_size: NA
j_call: TRBJ2-1
d_call: TRBD2
v_call: TRBV19
cdr3_aa: CASSQLAGGIMYNEQFF
cdr3_nt: TGTGCCAGTAGCCAACTAGCGGGGGGGATCATGTACAATGAGCAGTTCTTC

clone_size: NA
j_call: TRBJ1-1
d_call: NA
v_call: TRBV28
cdr3_aa: CASTPNGREAFF
cdr3_nt: TGTGCCAGCACCCCCAATGGGCGAGAAGCTTTCTTT

clone_size: NA
j_call: TRBJ2-3
d_call: NA
v_call: TRBV4-3
cdr3_aa: CASSQGLVSTDTQYF
cdr3_nt: TGCGCCAGCAGCCAAGGCCTAGTTAGCACAGATACGCAGTATTTT

clone_size: NA
j_call: TRBJ1-1
d_call: NA
v_call: TRBV28
cdr3_aa: CASTLSRGNTEAFF
cdr3_nt: TGTGCCAGCACCCTAAGCCGTGGGAACACTGAAGCTTTCTTT

clone_size: NA
j_call: TRBJ2-7
d_call: TRBD2
v_call: TRBV9
cdr3_aa: CASSDRAGGRASEQYF
cdr3_nt: TGTGCCAGCTCGGATCGCGCAGGCGGGAGGGCCTCGGAGCAGTACTTC

clone_size: NA
j_call: TRBJ2-7
d_call: NA
v_call: TRBV5-6
cdr3_aa: CASMWGRTYEQYF
cdr3_nt: TGTGCCAGCATGTGGGGGAGAACCTACGAGCAGTACTTC

clone_size: NA
j_call: TRBJ1-1
d_call: NA
v_call: TRBV29-1
cdr3_aa: CSVVDRNTEAFF
cdr3_nt: TGCAGCGTCGTAGACAGGAACACTGAAGCTTTCTTT

clone_size: NA
j_call: TRBJ2-6
d_call: NA
v_call: TRBV18
cdr3_aa: CASSPGSGANVLTF
cdr3_nt: TGTGCCAGCTCACCAGGCTCTGGGGCCAACGTCCTGACTTTC

clone_size: NA
j_call: TRBJ1-4
d_call: NA
v_call: TRBV6-7
cdr3_aa: CASSYSTGPNEKLFF
cdr3_nt: TGTGCCAGCAGTTACTCCACAGGGCCTAATGAAAAACTGTTTTTT

clone_size: NA
j_call: TRBJ1-2
d_call: TRBD1
v_call: TRBV6-4
cdr3_aa: CASGKGQGPYGYTF
cdr3_nt: TGTGCCAGCGGGAAGGGACAGGGGCCCTATGGCTACACCTTC

clone_size: NA
j_call: TRBJ1-1
d_call: NA
v_call: TRBV19
cdr3_aa: CASSTLGGRTEAFF
cdr3_nt: TGTGCCAGTAGTACGCTGGGGGGGCGAACTGAAGCTTTCTTT

clone_size: NA
j_call: TRBJ2-7
d_call: TRBD1
v_call: TRBV15
cdr3_aa: CATSIETGAYEQYF
cdr3_nt: TGTGCCACCAGCATAGAAACAGGGGCCTACGAGCAGTACTTC

clone_size: NA
j_call: TRBJ1-4
d_call: NA
v_call: TRBV4-2
cdr3_aa: CASSLRTGPRVEKLFF
cdr3_nt: TGTGCCAGCAGCCTCAGGACCGGGCCGCGGGTTGAAAAACTGTTTTTT

clone_size: NA
j_call: TRBJ1-1
d_call: NA
v_call: TRBV7-9
cdr3_aa: CASSPPGPILNTEAFF
cdr3_nt: TGTGCCAGCAGCCCACCGGGGCCAATATTGAACACTGAAGCTTTCTTT